Below, 32 T cell receptor beta chains from the same sample are listed, as sequenced in a study of T cells and Merkel cell carcinoma outcomes. Repertoires were generated with immunoSEQ multiplex PCR, while TCRdb's copy carries only in-frame clones and drops some. The data contain roughly 4,600 clones, approximately 81% of them singletons. The sequenced sample was tumor tissue from Merkel cell carcinoma. The source of these receptors is a human donor with Merkel cell carcinoma.

The V and J genes are TRBV27 and TRBJ2-1; 10 nucleotides align to TRBD2. CDR1 and CDR2 (germline): MNHEY, SMNVEV (reference sequence). The CDR3 is 14 amino acids. J gave up 7 bases and V 6 bases, and 6 bases lay outside the gene matches. The CDR3 region is CASRLAGENNEQFF. The CDR3 region has the DNA TGTGCCAGCAGGCTAGCGGGAGAAAATAATGAGCAGTTCTTC.

The chain links TRBV4-3 to TRBJ1-1, with no clear D. Looked up from germline, CDR1 is LGHNA and CDR2 is YSLEER. The CDR3 loop spans 14 amino acids. The V end lost 0 bases, the J end lost 8 bases, and 13 bases lay between the germline ends. This CDR3 is CASSQEKGRREAFF. CDR3 sequence (DNA): TGCGCCAGCAGCCAAGAGAAGGGCAGGCGGGAAGCTTTCTTT.

The chain uses TRBV25-1 and TRBJ2-3; D remains ambiguous. CDR1 and CDR2 from the germline V gene are MGHDK and SYGVNS. This CDR3 has 13 amino acids. The CDR3 bases are TGTGCAATGCGGTTGGATGTGGGGTATACGCAGTATTTT. This codes for CAMRLDVGYTQYF. The variable domain in full, with the rest retrieved from reference TRBV25-1 and TRBJ2-3, is EADIYQTPRYLVIGTGKKITLECSQTMGHDKMYWYQQDPGMELHLIHYSYGVNSTEKGDLSSESTVSRIRTEHFPLTLESARPSHTSQYLCAMRLDVGYTQYFGPGTRLTVL.

This CDR3 is CATSGGTDTQYF. In DNA form, the CDR3 reads TGTGCCACCTCCGGGGGAACAGATACGCAGTATTTT. V gene TRBV6-5 combines with J gene TRBJ2-3; a possible D gene is TRBD2 (6 bases). Germline CDR1 reads MNHEY; CDR2 reads SVGAGI. Trimming pared 10 bases from V and 3 bases from J, leaving 11 bases between. The CDR3 consists of 12 residues.

The genes are TRBV6-5 and TRBJ2-7, with 7 bases that match TRBD1. The CDR3 covers 11 residues. Germline assignment: CDR1 MNHEY and CDR2 SVGAGI. V was pared by 6 bases and J by 4 bases, with 0 bases of the junction left unmatched. The CDR3, as DNA: TGTGCCAGCAGACAGGGGTACGAGCAGTACTTC. Translation gives CASRQGYEQYF.

This clone came up once. V gene TRBV18 combines with J gene TRBJ1-2; 9 bases map to TRBD1. The V gene's germline CDR1 is KGHSH and CDR2 LQKENI. The length of the CDR3 is 16 residues. V was clipped by 5 bases and J by 2 bases; unmatched bases: 9. The CDR3 protein is CASSTGRDRANYGYTF. The CDR3 nucleotides read TGTGCCAGCTCAACCGGGAGGGACAGGGCGAACTATGGCTACACCTTC.

V usage is TRBV7-2 and J usage is TRBJ2-5, with a tentative D call TRBD1 (5 bases). V dropped 1 base and J dropped 5 bases, with 14 bases sitting between them. Per the germline V gene, CDR1 is SGHTA and CDR2 is FQGNSA. The CDR3 sequence is 15 residues long. Written as DNA, the CDR3 is TGTGCCAGCAGCTTAGTCGTGGGGCCGAGGGAGACCCAGTACTTC. This sequence encodes CASSLVVGPRETQYF.

This chain links TRBV4-1 with TRBJ2-3; no clear D. Trimming cost V 0 bases and J 6 bases, with 4 bases left between them. This CDR3 comprises 12 residues. Germline CDR1 reads MGHRA; CDR2 reads YSYEKL. CDR3 amino acids: CASSQDIDTQYF. As DNA, the CDR3 is TGCGCCAGCAGCCAAGATATCGATACGCAGTATTTT.

The chain recombines TRBV9 with TRBJ2-3, with 7 bases aligning to TRBD2. The CDR3 is 20 residues long. Germline CDR1 and CDR2: SGDLS and YYNGEE. The V gene end was trimmed by 4 bases and the J gene end by 0 bases; junction bases not matched to a gene: 20. The CDR3: CASSPRPGASGRASTDTQYF. Written as DNA, the CDR3 is TGTGCCAGCAGCCCTAGGCCTGGGGCTAGCGGACGTGCTAGCACAGATACGCAGTATTTT.

This chain joins TRBV4-1 and TRBJ2-7; D may be TRBD1 (5 bases). Germline V gives CDR1 MGHRA, CDR2 YSYEKL. V lost 1 base and J 6 bases, leaving 13 bases between the germline ends. The CDR3 loop spans 14 amino acids. The CDR3 is CASSQARQGREQYF. CDR3 nucleotide sequence: TGCGCCAGCAGCCAAGCGAGGCAGGGCCGCGAGCAGTACTTC.

CDR3 sequence reads: CASSQDRNGNTIYF. CDR3 DNA: TGTGCCAGCAGCCAGGACAGGAACGGAAACACCATATATTTT. V gene TRBV7-2 combines with J gene TRBJ1-3; the match to TRBD1 covers 7 bases. Trimming took 5 bases from V and 4 from J; bases not matched to a gene: 5. Germline loops: CDR1 SGHTA, CDR2 FQGNSA. This CDR3 spans 14 amino acids.

This clone was detected once. This chain connects TRBV5-1 to TRBJ2-7; 10 bases match TRBD2. Germline V lookup: CDR1 SGHRS, CDR2 YFSETQ. The CDR3 runs 15 residues. V shed 6 bases, J shed 0 bases, and the junction held 6 bases outside the gene matches. As DNA, the CDR3 is TGCGCCAGCAATACAGGACTAGCGGCCTCCTACGAGCAGTACTTC. Protein product: CASNTGLAASYEQYF. The whole variable domain, remainder taken from reference TRBV5-1 and TRBJ2-7, is KAGVTQTPRYLIKTRGQQVTLSCSPISGHRSVSWYQQTPGQGLQFLFEYFSETQRNKGNFPGRFSGRQFSNSRSEMNVSTLELGDSALYLCASNTGLAASYEQYFGPGTRLTVT.

This clone was seen only once. This chain joins TRBV6-6 and TRBJ2-3; no reliable D call. Germline V gene sequence: CDR1 MNHNY, CDR2 SVGAGI (reference sequence). V gave up 0 bases and J gave up 6 bases, with 7 bases separating them. The CDR3 totals 13 residues. The CDR3 nucleotides are TGTGCCAGCAGTTACTCTACGGCGGATACGCAGTATTTT. Translating it yields CASSYSTADTQYF.

This chain uses TRBV10-2 with TRBJ2-1; 13 bases map to TRBD2. The CDR3 totals 15 residues. The ends lost 3 bases at V and 6 bases at J; junction bases unmatched: 2. CDR1 and CDR2 (germline): WSHSY, SAAADI. The CDR3 protein is CASSDGTSGVNEQFF. CDR3 bases: TGCGCCAGCAGTGACGGGACTAGCGGGGTCAATGAGCAGTTCTTC.

A single count supports this clone. The rearrangement uses TRBV30 and TRBJ1-5, with 8 bases fitting TRBD1. The CDR3 is 14 amino acids. Losses at the gene ends were 2 bases for V and 4 bases for J; bases not matched to a gene: 4. Germline CDR1 is GTSNPN and CDR2 is SVGIG (reference sequence). The chain's CDR3 is CAWSSGQGNQPQHF. DNA of the CDR3: TGTGCCTGGAGTTCCGGACAGGGAAATCAGCCCCAGCATTTT.

J is TRBJ1-3 and V is TRBV5-1, with no clear D. Between the trimmed V and J ends, which lost 1 base and 3 bases, there was a span of 11 bases. This CDR3 is 15 amino acids long. Germline V lookup: CDR1 SGHRS, CDR2 YFSETQ. The CDR3 sequence: CASSLPTALGNTIYF. CDR3 DNA: TGCGCCAGCAGCTTGCCCACCGCCCTTGGAAACACCATATATTTT.

A word on this clone: Other DNA variants within this sample encode the same CDR3. This chain connects TRBV29-1 to TRBJ2-2, with 11 bases lining up with TRBD2. CDR3 length equals 14 residues. Per the germline V gene, CDR1 is SQVTM and CDR2 is ANQGSEA. The V and J ends lost 7 bases and 9 bases, in that order; junction bases with no gene match: 10. CDR3 sequence (DNA): TGCAGCGCCCTCGCTAGCGGGGGGCATCGGGAGCTGTTTTTT. Translating gives CSALASGGHRELFF.

The J gene is TRBJ2-2, the V gene TRBV4-2, with no clear D. The CDR3 consists of 12 residues. Deletions cut 3 bases from V and 1 base from J, with 0 bases between. CDR1 is LGHNA, CDR2 YNFKEQ, per germline. The CDR3 loop reads CASSQNTGELFF. The CDR3 region has the DNA TGTGCCAGCAGCCAGAACACCGGGGAGCTGTTTTTT.

The chain employs TRBV6-5 and TRBJ1-5; D may be TRBD1 (5 bases). The germline V and J ends were trimmed by 4 bases and 4 bases, with 5 bases remaining between them. This CDR3 is 12 amino acids long. Per the germline V gene, CDR1 is MNHEY and CDR2 is SVGAGI. The CDR3 DNA is TGTGCCAGCAGTTCAGGGAATCAGCCCCAGCATTTT. This sequence encodes CASSSGNQPQHF.

The DNA for the CDR3 is TGTGCCTGGAGTGTAAAAGGGGGCTATCAGCCCCAGCATTTT. Its translation is CAWSVKGGYQPQHF. V is TRBV30 and J is TRBJ1-5; TRBD1 agrees at 7 bases. The CDR3 runs to 14 residues. The germline V gene encodes CDR1 GTSNPN and CDR2 SVGIG (reference sequence). J lost 5 bases, V lost 0 bases, and 4 bases had no gene match.

V and J are TRBV4-1 and TRBJ2-5; TRBD2 agrees at 10 bases. CDR1 MGHRA and CDR2 YSYEKL come from the germline V gene. CDR3 length: 17 residues. V gave up 0 bases and J gave up 4 bases; unmatched junction bases: 8. The CDR3 loop is CASSQEGSGRESETQYF. CDR3 DNA sequence: TGCGCCAGCAGCCAAGAGGGGAGCGGGAGGGAGTCAGAGACCCAGTACTTC.

Comment on this clone: One end of the junction does not line up with germline, which may come from a read error. The chain links TRBV2 to TRBJ1-5, with 7 bases lining up with TRBD1. The CDR3 covers 15 residues. In germline, CDR1 is SNHLY, CDR2 FYNNEI. As DNA, the CDR3 is TGTGCCAGCAGTGGTCGCGAAGGGGGCAACCAGCCCCAGCATTTT. Encoded protein: CASSGREGGNQPQHF.

The sample holds one count of this clone. The chain links TRBV7-9 to TRBJ2-4, with D possibly TRBD2 on 5 matching bases. This CDR3 region has 16 residues. In germline, CDR1 is SEHNR, CDR2 FQNEAQ (reference sequence). Trimming took off 2 bases at V and 6 bases at J, with 17 bases between the two ends. CDR3 nucleotides: TGTGCCAGCAGCTTAATAGGACTCACCTCGGGAAACATTCAGTACTTC. This gives the protein CASSLIGLTSGNIQYF.

In the case of this clone: Given a much more abundant clone one base away, this may be a read error. The CDR3 is CATYGGLYNKQFF. CDR3 sequence (DNA): TGTGCCACATACGGAGGTCTTTACAATAAGCAGTTCTTC. V gene TRBV7-8 combines with J gene TRBJ2-1; maybe TRBD2 (5 bases). The CDR3 is 13 amino acids. Germline-derived CDR1 and CDR2 are SGHVS and FQNEAQ. The variable domain in full, with the rest retrieved from reference TRBV7-8 and TRBJ2-1, is GAGVSQSPRYKVAKRGQDVALRCDPISGHVSLFWYQQALGQGPEFLTYFQNEAQLDKSGLPSDRFFAERPEGSVSTLKIQRTQQEDSAVYLCATYGGLYNKQFFGPGTRLTVL.

This chain uses TRBV5-6 with TRBJ1-6; D is unclear. Germline CDR1 is SGHDT and CDR2 is YYEEEE. Trimming took 3 bases from V and 7 from J, leaving 8 bases between them. This CDR3 is 13 amino acids long. CDR3 sequence reads: CASSWEINSPLHF. CDR3 bases: TGTGCCAGCAGCTGGGAAATCAATTCACCCCTCCACTTT.

In its sample, this clone was seen a few times. The chain recombines TRBV5-6 with TRBJ1-4; no reliable D call. Germline V gene sequence: CDR1 SGHDT, CDR2 YYEEEE. V lost 1 base and J lost 5, with 0 bases in between. The CDR3 runs 11 residues. The CDR3 DNA reads TGTGCCAGCAGCTTGAATGAAAAACTGTTTTTT. It translates to CASSLNEKLFF.

This chain uses TRBV9 with TRBJ1-5; the D gene is possibly TRBD1 (5 bases). Trimming cost V 2 bases and J 0 bases, with 9 bases left between them. The CDR3 has 15 amino acids. CDR1 SGDLS and CDR2 YYNGEE come from the germline V gene. The CDR3 region has the DNA TGTGCCAGCAGCGTGGACATTACTAGCAATCAGCCCCAGCATTTT. Translation gives CASSVDITSNQPQHF.

V and J are TRBV29-1 and TRBJ1-4; 7 bases fit TRBD1. This CDR3 is built from 13 residues. Germline V gene lookup returns CDR1 SQVTM and CDR2 ANQGSEA. V was pared by 5 bases and J by 3 bases, with 3 bases of the junction left unmatched. This CDR3 reads CSVWDRANEKLFF. The DNA for the CDR3 is TGCAGCGTTTGGGACAGAGCTAATGAAAAACTGTTTTTT. The full variable domain, in which reference TRBV29-1 and TRBJ1-4 provide the parts outside the CDR3, is SAVISQKPSRDICQRGTSLTIQCQVDSQVTMMFWYRQQPGQSLTLIATANQGSEATYESGFVIDKFPISRPNLTFSTLTVSNMSPEDSSIYLCSVWDRANEKLFFGSGTQLSVL.

This chain joins TRBV19 and TRBJ1-1; the match to TRBD1 covers 9 bases. The germline V gene has CDR1 LNHDA and CDR2 SQIVND (reference sequence). After removal of 3 bases from V and 4 bases from J, the junction contained 3 bases not matched to a gene. CDR3 size: 14 residues. The CDR3 nucleotides read TGTGCCAGTAGTATTACAGGGGGCGGCACTGAAGCTTTCTTT. It codes for CASSITGGGTEAFF.

In regard to this clone: One junction end disagrees with the germline gene, perhaps due to a read error. The rearrangement links TRBV4-1 to TRBJ2-3; D possibly corresponds to TRBD1 (5 bases). Looked up from germline, CDR1 is MGHRA and CDR2 is YSYEKL. The CDR3 runs 14 residues. The CDR3 nucleotides read TGCACCAGCAGCCATGACAGATACACAGATACGCAGTATTTT. Protein product: CTSSHDRYTDTQYF.

V and J are TRBV28 and TRBJ2-1, with TRBD2 identical over 15 bases. Unmatched junction bases numbered 5, after V lost 5 bases and J lost 12 bases. The CDR3 runs to 14 residues. Germline V lookup: CDR1 MDHEN, CDR2 SYDVKM. DNA of the CDR3: TGTGCCAGCAGTCCGCGGACTAGCGGGAGGGGGCAGTTCTTC. It translates to CASSPRTSGRGQFF.

The V call is TRBV10-1, the J call TRBJ2-3, with D possibly being TRBD1 (7 bases). The V end lost 6 bases, the J end lost 3 bases, and 22 bases lay between the germline ends. CDR1 and CDR2 from the germline V gene are WNHNN and SYGVQD (reference sequence). This CDR3 contains 17 residues. DNA of the CDR3: TGCGCCAGCAGCGGTACAGGGGAGGAGTGGTCAACAGATACGCAGTATTTT. This sequence encodes CASSGTGEEWSTDTQYF.